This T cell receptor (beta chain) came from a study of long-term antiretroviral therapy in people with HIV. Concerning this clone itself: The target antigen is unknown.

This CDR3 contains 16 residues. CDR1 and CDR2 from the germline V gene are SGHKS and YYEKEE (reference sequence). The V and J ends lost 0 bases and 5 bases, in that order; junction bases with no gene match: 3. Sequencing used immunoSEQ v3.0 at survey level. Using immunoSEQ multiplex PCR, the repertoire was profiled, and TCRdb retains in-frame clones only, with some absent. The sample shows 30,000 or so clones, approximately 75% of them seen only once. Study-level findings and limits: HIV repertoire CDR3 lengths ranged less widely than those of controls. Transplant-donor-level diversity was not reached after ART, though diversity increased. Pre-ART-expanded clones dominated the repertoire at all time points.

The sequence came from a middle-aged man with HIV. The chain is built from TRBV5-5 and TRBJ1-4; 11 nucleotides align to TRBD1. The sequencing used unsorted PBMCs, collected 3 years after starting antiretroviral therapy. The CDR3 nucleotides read TGTGCCAGCAGCTTGGGGGACAGGGGGAGGAATGAAAAACTGTTTTTT. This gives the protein CASSLGDRGRNEKLFF.